This T cell receptor (beta chain) derives from a study of CD8 T cells in Susac syndrome (dated by TCRdb to about 2019). With regard to the full study: Whether CD8+ T cell activation and differentiation in Susac syndrome was antigen driven was tested using repertoire sequencing. Clonality of the CD8+ T cell repertoire was compared between roughly eleven healthy donors, about 14 Susac syndrome patients and some 15 multiple sclerosis patients.

The germline V gene provides CDR1 MGHDK and CDR2 SYGVNS. V is shortened by 10 bases, J by 6 bases, and the region joining them spans 18 bases. Measured from the cysteine to the phenylalanine, the CDR3 is 14 residues long. This entry keeps only the CDR3 DNA: 42 bases, framed from base 1. RNA was extracted using the RNeasy kit, and about 0.5 to 1 ug of the RNA was reverse transcribed with random hexamers. The immunoSEQ multiplex PCR assay, covering 54 Vbeta and 13 Jbeta segments, was used to amplify TCR beta CDR3 regions. To correct PCR amplification bias, a synthetic template baseline was used for both primer optimization and computational correction. As for the authors' bioinformatics: Reads were annotated to V, D and J genes per IMGT and analyzed with immunoSEQ Analyzer, keeping only productive sequences. To calculate clonality, Shannon entropy was normalized by log2 of the number of productive unique sequences and then subtracted from one. For each patient and control, public and private clones were evaluated within the 100 most prevalent clones. Clones were defined as Susac-specific when absent from the healthy and MS cohorts, from about 1,100 published viral clones and from other ImmuneACCESS disease sequences. TCRdb's own reprocessing of the public reads used fastp at Q25 and MiXCR and kept productive beta chains. Identical CDR3 protein sequences are pooled into one entry, listed with their most common genes and DNA. These V and J calls are TCRdb output, not the study's own analysis. This sample has over 100,000 distinct CDR3 sequences in its table, and roughly 92% of those were observed once. The ten top clones hold around 0.12% of the sample.

This clonotype was seen only once. The antigen it recognizes is unknown. There are no base qualities to consult, and no much larger clone falls within one base. Single-read evidence is weak. Peripheral blood CD8+ and CD4+ T cells from healthy donors, Susac syndrome patients and multiple sclerosis patients were profiled using high-throughput TCR beta sequencing. Healthy donors were age- and sex-matched controls. Bulk CD8+ and CD4+ T cells were purified by magnetic negative isolation, while CD8+ TEMRA cells were enriched using FACS. Blood was drawn into EDTA tubes, processed within 24 hours, and PBMCs were isolated by density gradient centrifugation. PBMCs destined for TCR sequencing were cryopreserved in liquid nitrogen and later thawed in a 37 °C water bath. The sorted or isolated CD4+, CD8+ and CD8+ TEMRA cells had a purity of 90% or higher. On the study overall, not on this receptor specifically: The TCR sequencing and HLA analysis was acknowledged to have included a relatively small number of individuals.

This clonotype originated in a human donor in good health. Recombination joined TRBV25-1 with TRBJ2-2; tentative D gene TRBD1, with 5 bases matching. The sequenced sample consisted of CD8+ T cells from PBMCs. The DNA reads as follows: TGTGCCACCGAGGAGACAGACGCCCCCGGGGAGCTGTTTTTT. Translated, this is CATEETDAPGELFF.